This T cell receptor beta chain was recovered during a study of blood T cell repertoires in COVID-19. At the level of the study: Material from acute and convalescent COVID-19 was sourced from the United States, Italy and Spain. PBMCs, B-cell-depleted T cells, or T cells provided the cDNA or gDNA that made up the material.

This clone has just a few counts. Authors' analysis steps: Reference gene primer amplification in the assay estimated nucleated cell counts. Clones were read by immunoSEQ multiplex PCR, and TCRdb kept only the in-frame ones, dropping some. That table supplies the V and J calls and clone size; D and trimming were determined from the DNA. The profile shows some 250,000 clones, roughly 80% of them singletons. The sequence derives from a woman aged 80 or over with acute or convalescent COVID-19. Sequencing was done on a sample of peripheral blood.

Here the CDR3 reads CASSNRRGEIQPQHF. The CDR3 DNA reads TGTGCCAGCAGCAATCGGAGGGGAGAAATTCAGCCCCAGCATTTT. The rearrangement links TRBV21-1 to TRBJ1-5. TRBV21-1 is flagged as a pseudogene. The CDR3 covers 15 residues.